This passage covers 6 T cell receptor beta chains from one sample sequenced in a study of blood T cells in healthy people across ages. Sample-barcoded 5' priming and a J-beta primer mix drove a second PCR of roughly 6 to 12 cycles. MiXCR, applied by TCRdb to the 5' RACE reads, yields one record per CDR3 protein. The repertoire holds about 510,000 distinct CDR3 sequences, over 25% seen once, with 3% to 4.5% in the top ten. These records were also assigned to another study, of T cells of mothers and their children.

Sequencing was carried out using blood. The receptors come from a boy aged 2 to 9 in good health.

Regarding this clonotype: A junction end diverges from the germline sequence, so it may reflect a read error. The chain combines TRBV2 with TRBJ2-5; TRBD1 matches at 8 bases. The J call is uncertain, as TRBJ2-1 better fits the DNA end. The germline gives CDR1 SNHLY, CDR2 FYNNEI. CDR3 length: 16 amino acids. The CDR3 DNA is TGTGCCAGCCGTGAACCAGGACAGGGATCATCTAATGAGCAGTTCTTC. It is translated as CASREPGQGSSNEQFF.

The chain is built from TRBV29-1 and TRBJ2-2; 7 bases map to TRBD2. CDR1 and CDR2 (germline): SQVTM, ANQGSEA. Trimming removed 7 bases from V and 4 bases from J; junction bases left unmatched: 9. CDR3 size: 14 residues. The CDR3 region has the DNA TGCAGCGCCTTTCGCGGGGGATTCACCGGGGAGCTGTTTTTT. This codes for CSAFRGGFTGELFF.

CDR3 sequence reads: CASSFSNYEQYF. As DNA, the CDR3 is TGTGCCAGCAGTTTCTCCAACTACGAGCAGTACTTC. The chain recombines TRBV12-3 or TRBV12-4 with TRBJ2-7; D not certain. The germline V and J ends were trimmed by 3 bases and 3 bases, with 6 bases remaining between them. The CDR3 extends over 12 amino acids.

The chain uses TRBV14 and TRBJ2-3; TRBD1 agrees at 8 bases. Germline CDR1 SGHDN, CDR2 FVKESK. This CDR3 has 16 amino acids. V gave up 0 bases and J gave up 4 bases; unmatched junction bases: 6. The CDR3 DNA is TGTGCCAGCAGCCAAGAGGGCAGGGGGCGCGCAGATACGCAGTATTTT. Amino acids: CASSQEGRGRADTQYF.

This clonotype was found a few times. CDR3 loop: CASSGRVAKNIQYF. In DNA form, the CDR3 reads TGTGCCAGCTCCGGGCGGGTAGCCAAAAACATTCAGTACTTC. The gene calls are TRBV27 and TRBJ2-4, with D tentatively TRBD2 (5 bases). V was shortened by 8 bases and J by 0 bases, with 11 bases between the two germline ends. Germline CDR1 is MNHEY and CDR2 is SMNVEV (reference sequence). The CDR3 contains 14 residues.

This chain uses TRBV7-9 with TRBJ2-3; 11 nucleotides line up with TRBD2. J gave up 1 base and V 6 bases, and 3 bases lay outside the gene matches. This CDR3 spans 15 amino acids. Per germline, CDR1 SEHNR and CDR2 FQNEAQ (reference sequence). In DNA form, the CDR3 reads TGTGCCAGCAGTCCGACTAGCGGGGGCACAGATACGCAGTATTTT. Protein product: CASSPTSGGTDTQYF.